Below are 12 T cell receptor beta chains sequenced from a single sample in a study of low-dose radiotherapy and immunotherapy resistance in tumors. TRAV and TRBV primers primed cDNA for both TCRalpha and TCRbeta. The PCR that amplified TCRs ran for 20 cycles, relying on a constant-region primer and a V-primer adapter. Using its own MiXCR run on the reads, TCRdb lists one record per CDR3 protein. The table includes about 82,000 distinct CDR3 sequences, 18% detected once. The time point was: before trial treatment. Sequenced here: PBMCs, sampled before treatment. These receptors all stem from a male donor with prostate cancer.

This clonotype was seen ten or more times. J is TRBJ2-7 and V is TRBV9; tentative D call: TRBD1 (5 bases). The CDR3 covers 15 residues. Germline V gene data show CDR1 as SGDLS and CDR2 as YYNGEE. V was clipped by 0 bases and J by 3 bases, with 13 bases between them. The CDR3 region has the DNA TGTGCCAGCAGCGTAGGGGCAGGGCGGAACTACGAGCAGTACTTC. As protein: CASSVGAGRNYEQYF.

This clonotype was recorded at least ten times. The rearrangement uses TRBV4-2 and TRBJ2-3; 8 bases are shared with TRBD2. The germline V gene encodes CDR1 LGHNA and CDR2 YNFKEQ. The CDR3 runs to 17 residues. Trimming took 1 base from V and 0 from J; bases not matched to a gene: 6. This chain's CDR3 is CASSQGAQRGSTDTQYF. Here the CDR3 DNA reads TGTGCCAGCAGCCAAGGCGCGCAGCGGGGGAGCACAGATACGCAGTATTTT.

This clonotype was counted many times. The chain has TRBV4-3 and TRBJ2-5; 11 nucleotides line up with TRBD2. The CDR3 has 16 residues. The ends lost 1 base at V and 4 bases at J; junction bases unmatched: 5. CDR1 is LGHNA and CDR2 is YSLEER in the germline V gene. The CDR3 DNA reads TGCGCCAGCAGCCAAGGCACCGGGACTAGCGGAGAGACCCAGTACTTC. It codes for CASSQGTGTSGETQYF.

This clonotype was seen many times. J is TRBJ2-4 and V is TRBV6-1; 8 bases align to TRBD2. CDR3 size: 17 residues. Germline CDR1 reads MNHNS; CDR2 reads SASEGT. V shed 1 base, J shed 4 bases, and the junction held 9 bases outside the gene matches. CDR3 protein: CASSEDLRLATKNIQYF. DNA of the CDR3: TGTGCCAGCAGTGAAGATCTGAGACTAGCGACGAAAAACATTCAGTACTTC.

Concerning this clonotype itself: Since a far larger clone is one base different, this is likely a read error. The chain carries TRBV6-1 and TRBJ2-1; 8 bases match TRBD1. The CDR3 has 17 amino acids. Unmatched junction bases numbered 21, after V lost 7 bases and J lost 10 bases. Germline values: CDR1 MNHNS, CDR2 SASEGT. Here the CDR3 reads CASTSRGGQGALSEQFF. DNA for the CDR3: TGTGCCAGCACCTCAAGGGGCGGACAGGGTGCACTGTCCGAGCAGTTCTTC.

This clonotype came up many times. V gene TRBV11-2 combines with J gene TRBJ1-4; 8 bases align to TRBD1. The germline V gene has CDR1 SGHAT and CDR2 FQNNGV. With V trimmed by 0 bases and J by 16 bases, 13 bases remained unmatched. The CDR3 loop spans 15 amino acids. The CDR3 coding sequence is TGTGCCAGCAGCTTAGATCCGACAGGGGAAACCGGGACGTTTTTT. This gives the protein CASSLDPTGETGTFF.

At least ten counts were recorded for this clonotype. V gene TRBV28 combines with J gene TRBJ2-7, with a possible D match to TRBD2 (6 bases). The germline gives CDR1 MDHEN, CDR2 SYDVKM. Deletions cut 4 bases from V and 6 bases from J, with 19 bases between. This CDR3 region has 15 residues. The CDR3 DNA reads as TGTGCCAGCAGTTCTCCAAGTGGAGGGCCGGCCGAGCAGTACTTC. Its translation is CASSSPSGGPAEQYF.

This clonotype was seen at least ten times. The chain joins TRBV6-1 to TRBJ2-1; 11 bases match TRBD2. The germline gives CDR1 MNHNS, CDR2 SASEGT. Trimming cost V 8 bases and J 5 bases; bases outside gene matches: 8. This CDR3 is built from 15 residues. CDR3 nucleotide sequence: TGTGCCAGCTCTAGCGGGAGGTACGGGGACAATGAGCAGTTCTTC. Its translation is CASSSGRYGDNEQFF.

This clonotype came up many times. CDR3 coding DNA: TGTGCCAGCAGATCCAGCGGGGGGGAGTTAGATACGCAGTATTTT. Amino acid sequence: CASRSSGGELDTQYF. J is TRBJ2-3 and V is TRBV7-9; 10 nucleotides line up with TRBD2. V lost 6 bases and J lost 5; bases outside the gene matches: 8. This CDR3 has 15 residues. CDR1 and CDR2 (germline): SEHNR, FQNEAQ (reference sequence).

The gene calls are TRBV5-3 and TRBJ1-5; TRBD1 matches at 7 bases. TRBV5-3 is treated as an ORF (open reading frame) with a function not yet certain. Trimming cost V 8 bases and J 6 bases; bases outside gene matches: 8. This CDR3 spans 13 amino acids. The CDR3 region is CASQQGSGQPQHF. As DNA, the CDR3 is TGTGCCAGCCAACAGGGGTCGGGTCAGCCCCAGCATTTT.

In its sample, this clonotype was seen many times. This rearrangement joins TRBV18 to TRBJ2-3; 8 nucleotides line up with TRBD2. J was trimmed by 1 base and V by 3 bases; bases with no gene match: 3. The CDR3 loop spans 15 amino acids. The germline CDR1 and CDR2 sequences are KGHSH and LQKENI. The CDR3 DNA reads as TGTGCCAGCTCACCGGTCGGGAGGGGCACAGATACGCAGTATTTT. As protein: CASSPVGRGTDTQYF.

This clonotype is medium-sized by share. The chain uses TRBV5-6 and TRBJ2-5, with D perhaps TRBD1 (6 bases). The V gene's germline CDR1 is SGHDT and CDR2 YYEEEE. V was trimmed by 3 bases and J by 2 bases, leaving 17 bases between them. CDR3 length: 16 residues. CDR3 coding DNA: TGTGCCAGCAGCTGGGGGCTGCAGGGTCAGCAAGAGACCCAGTACTTC. Protein: CASSWGLQGQQETQYF.